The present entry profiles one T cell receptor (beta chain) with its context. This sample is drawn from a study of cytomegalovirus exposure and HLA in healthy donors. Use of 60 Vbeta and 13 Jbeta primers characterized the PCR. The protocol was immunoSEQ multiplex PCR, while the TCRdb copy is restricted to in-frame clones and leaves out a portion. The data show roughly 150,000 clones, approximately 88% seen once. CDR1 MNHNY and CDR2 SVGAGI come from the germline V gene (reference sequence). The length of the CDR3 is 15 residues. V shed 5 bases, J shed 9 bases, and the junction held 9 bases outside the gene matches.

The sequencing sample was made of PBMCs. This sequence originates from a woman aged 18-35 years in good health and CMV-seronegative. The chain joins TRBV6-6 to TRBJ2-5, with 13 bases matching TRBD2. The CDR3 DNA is TGTGCCAGCAGTGGCCTTACTAGCGGGGGGGCGGCCCAGTACTTC. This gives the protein CASSGLTSGGAAQYF.